The rows below give T cell receptor beta chains drawn from one sample of a study of T-cell reconstitution after alpha-beta-depleted transplantation in children. TCRdb fed the PCR reads into MiXCR, producing one record per CDR3 protein. The repertoire consists of about a million distinct CDR3 sequences, with roughly 29% occurring once and the leading ten covering under 30%. This sample comprised PBMCs, mostly from graft donor cells, obtained 360 days after TCRalphabeta/CD19-depleted stem cell transplant. These receptors all come from a boy under two years old who had a stem cell transplant for SCID, so the T cells may come from the graft donor. Both conserved end residues are part of each CDR3. Each record gives: J gene, clone size, D gene, V gene, CDR3 length, CDR3 protein, CDR3 DNA. The D gene is left open where the match is weak. Rows may omit the clone size; those that give it use once, few, many or a size class.

TRBJ2-7,NA,TRBD1,TRBV18,16,CASSGLGTGSSYEQYF,TGTGCCAGCTCTGGGCTTGGGACAGGGAGCTCCTACGAGCAGTACTTC
TRBJ2-3,many,TRBD1,TRBV7-8,15,CASSRTGDITDTQYF,TGTGCCAGCAGCCGCACAGGGGACATCACAGATACGCAGTATTTT
TRBJ2-7,few,NA,TRBV4-1,13,CAQDRKATDEQYF,TGCGCACAAGACAGGAAAGCGACCGACGAGCAGTACTTC
TRBJ2-1,NA,NA,TRBV11-1,14,CASSLLAVNNEQFF,TGTGCCAGCAGCTTATTAGCGGTTAACAATGAGCAGTTCTTC
TRBJ1-1,few,NA,TRBV6-1,13,CASSGSLNTEAFF,TGTGCCAGCAGTGGCTCCTTGAACACTGAAGCTTTCTTT
TRBJ2-7,few,NA,TRBV6-1,14,CASNFRAGSYEQYF,TGTGCCAGCAACTTTAGGGCGGGAAGTTACGAGCAGTACTTC
TRBJ2-1,NA,NA,TRBV5-1,14,CASSFPTGSNEQFF,TGCGCCAGCAGCTTCCCCACAGGGAGCAATGAGCAGTTCTTC
TRBJ1-5,NA,NA,TRBV4-2,12,CASSQEGQPQHF,TGTGCCAGCAGCCAAGAGGGACAGCCCCAGCATTTT
TRBJ2-5,NA,TRBD1,TRBV29-1,13,CSVGDRVQETQYF,TGCAGCGTTGGGGACAGGGTACAAGAGACCCAGTACTTC
TRBJ2-7,few,NA,TRBV7-8,13,CASANSAGYEQYF,TGTGCCAGCGCCAATAGCGCCGGCTACGAGCAGTACTTC
TRBJ2-1,NA,TRBD1,TRBV24-1,16,CATSDLGTGGRDEQFF,TGTGCCACCAGTGATTTGGGGACAGGGGGTCGAGATGAGCAGTTCTTC
TRBJ2-5,few,NA,TRBV20-1,15,CSARAGTTPRETQYF,TGCAGTGCTAGAGCAGGGACAACCCCGCGAGAGACCCAGTACTTC
TRBJ2-7,few,NA,TRBV28,13,CASSPGGEYEQYF,TGTGCCAGCAGCCCAGGCGGGGAGTACGAGCAGTACTTC
TRBJ2-3,NA,NA,TRBV24-1,15,CATSDPSGSPDTQYF,TGTGCCACCAGTGACCCTTCCGGGTCTCCAGATACGCAGTATTTT
TRBJ2-3,NA,NA,TRBV4-3,15,CASSWGATSTDTQYF,TGCGCCAGCAGCTGGGGGGCGACCTCCACAGATACGCAGTATTTT
TRBJ2-5,NA,NA,TRBV30,15,CAWSLRSGLQETQYF,TGTGCCTGGAGTTTACGGAGCGGTTTACAAGAGACCCAGTACTTC
TRBJ2-7,few,TRBD1,TRBV5-5,16,CASSLALGQGAHEQYF,TGTGCCAGCAGCTTGGCGCTGGGACAGGGTGCTCACGAGCAGTACTTC
TRBJ1-6,few,TRBD1,TRBV10-3,16,CAISETGGGLNSPLHF,TGTGCCATCAGTGAGACAGGGGGCGGCTTGAATTCACCCCTCCACTTT
TRBJ2-3,NA,NA,TRBV4-1,19,CASSQDGFPWVGASRTQYF,TGCGCCAGCAGCCAAGACGGTTTTCCTTGGGTCGGGGCCTCGCGGACGCAGTATTTT
TRBJ2-1,NA,TRBD2,TRBV4-1,18,CASSQEASGGWSYNEQFF,TGCGCCAGCAGCCAAGAGGCTAGCGGGGGGTGGAGTTACAATGAGCAGTTCTTC
TRBJ2-3,NA,NA,TRBV12-3/TRBV12-4,15,CASSSQRAITDTQYF,TGTGCCAGCAGCAGCCAACGAGCGATCACAGATACGCAGTATTTT
TRBJ2-7,NA,NA,TRBV7-2,14,CASSPAPGLVEQYF,TGTGCCAGCAGCCCGGCCCCCGGACTGGTCGAGCAGTACTTC
TRBJ2-3,NA,NA,TRBV12-3/TRBV12-4,15,CASSYTRVGADTQYF,TGTGCCAGCAGTTATACAAGGGTGGGTGCAGATACGCAGTATTTT
TRBJ2-6,NA,TRBD1,TRBV5-1,18,CASSLRWDRGPGANVLTF,TGCGCCAGCAGCCTGAGATGGGACAGGGGGCCCGGGGCCAACGTCCTGACTTTC
TRBJ2-2,many,TRBD2,TRBV29-1,16,CSVAVVAGVNTGELFF,TGCAGCGTTGCCGTGGTAGCGGGGGTGAACACCGGGGAGCTGTTTTTT
TRBJ2-7,few,NA,TRBV29-1,13,CSVGSRFTYEQYF,TGCAGCGTTGGTTCCAGATTTACCTACGAGCAGTACTTC